A selection of T cell receptor beta chains follows, all from one sample in a study of T cell changes during pregnancy in multiple sclerosis. Repertoires were generated with immunoSEQ multiplex PCR, while TCRdb's copy carries only in-frame clones and drops some. The sample yields more than 55,000 clones, 92% seen once. This specimen was peripheral blood, taken in the first trimester of pregnancy. These receptors were collected from a female donor in good health, enrolled as a control in a pregnancy study. Both conserved end residues are part of each CDR3. The order of the fields is clone size, V gene, J gene, D gene, CDR3 DNA, CDR3 protein. D genes are given only for firm matches. Size is stated for part of the rows, as once, few or many counts, or as a class when the clone is expanded.

>NA|TRBV5-8|TRBJ1-4|NA
TGTGCCAGCAGCTCGACGGAGAAAACTAATGAAAAACTGTTTTTT
CASSSTEKTNEKLFF
>NA|TRBV7-9|TRBJ2-1|NA
TGTGCCAGCAGCCACGGCCGGGGGATCGCCTACAATGAGCAGTTCTTC
CASSHGRGIAYNEQFF
>NA|TRBV27|TRBJ2-2|TRBD2
TGTGCCAGCAGTTCGCTAGCGGGAGGGTTAAACACCGGGGAGCTGTTTTTT
CASSSLAGGLNTGELFF
>NA|TRBV19|TRBJ2-7|NA
TGTGCCAGTAGTATCGCGGTGGGAGGCGAGCAGTACTTC
CASSIAVGGEQYF
>NA|TRBV27|TRBJ2-1|TRBD2
TGTGCCAGCAGTGGGTACACTAGCGACAATGAGCAGTTCTTC
CASSGYTSDNEQFF
>NA|TRBV5-1|TRBJ1-5|NA
TGCGCCAGCAGCGTGGACGGGAATCAGCCCCAGCATTTT
CASSVDGNQPQHF
>NA|TRBV19|TRBJ2-3|NA
TGTGCCAGTAGTAACAGGGTAGTAACAGATACGCAGTATTTT
CASSNRVVTDTQYF
>NA|TRBV25-1|TRBJ1-3|NA
TGTGCCAGCAGTACAAGGGGCTCTGGAAACACCATATATTTT
CASSTRGSGNTIYF
>NA|TRBV30|TRBJ1-1|NA
TGTGCCTGGAGTGTACTTAACACGGGGAACACTGAAGCTTTCTTT
CAWSVLNTGNTEAFF
>NA|TRBV18|TRBJ2-5|NA
TGTGCCAGCTCACCACGGAGAGCAGAGACCCAGTACTTC
CASSPRRAETQYF
>NA|TRBV27|TRBJ2-7|TRBD1
TGTGCCACCATAAATACCGGACAGGGCACCCACGAGCAGTACTTC
CATINTGQGTHEQYF
>NA|TRBV6-5|TRBJ1-6|NA
TGTGCCACGCGGAGCTCCTATAATTCACCCCTCCACTTT
CATRSSYNSPLHF
>NA|TRBV30|TRBJ2-1|NA
TGTGCCTGGAGTGCCACTAGGAGCTCCTACAATGAGCAGTTCTTC
CAWSATRSSYNEQFF
>NA|TRBV6-5|TRBJ2-1|NA
TGTGCCAGCAGTTACTCCTCGGGGGACTCCTACAATGAGCAGTTCTTC
CASSYSSGDSYNEQFF
>NA|TRBV5-4|TRBJ2-3|NA
TGTGCCAGCACCCCCTCCCGGGGCACAGATACGCAGTATTTT
CASTPSRGTDTQYF
>once|TRBV5-1|TRBJ1-2|TRBD1
TGCGCCAGCAGCGCGCGGATCCAGGGGGCGAATTACTATGGCTACACCTTC
CASSARIQGANYYGYTF
>NA|TRBV2|TRBJ1-2|TRBD1
TGTGCCAGAGGACAGGTTAACTATGGCTACACCTTC
CARGQVNYGYTF
>NA|TRBV30|TRBJ2-5|NA
TGTGCCTGGAGCCTACTATTACAAGAGACCCAGTACTTC
CAWSLLLQETQYF
>few|TRBV11-2|TRBJ2-2|TRBD2
TGTGCCAGCAGCTTTAGCGGGAGGGCGAACACCGGGGAGCTGTTTTTT
CASSFSGRANTGELFF
>NA|TRBV6-1|TRBJ2-7|NA
TGTGCCAGCAGCGATTCGGCGGGGAGCGGCGAGCAGTACTTC
CASSDSAGSGEQYF
>once|TRBV5-1|TRBJ2-1|NA
TGCGCCAGCAGCTTGTTAACTGTCACCTACAATGAGCAGTTCTTC
CASSLLTVTYNEQFF
>NA|TRBV6-5|TRBJ2-3|NA
TGTGCCAGCAGTTACGGGCAGGGGCGGACAGATACGCAGTATTTT
CASSYGQGRTDTQYF
>NA|TRBV6-1|TRBJ1-5|NA
TGTGCCAGCAGTGCCGACAGGTTTAGCAATCAGCCCCAGCATTTT
CASSADRFSNQPQHF
>NA|TRBV14|TRBJ2-7|NA
TGTGCCAGCAGCCAAGTGACAGGCGAGCAGTACTTC
CASSQVTGEQYF
>NA|TRBV2|TRBJ1-2|NA
TGTGCCAGCAACCGGGAAACCAACTATGGCTACACCTTC
CASNRETNYGYTF
>NA|TRBV28|TRBJ2-2|NA
TGTGCCAGCAGTTTATATCTAGGGAACACCGGGGAGCTGTTTTTT
CASSLYLGNTGELFF
>NA|TRBV5-1|TRBJ1-5|TRBD1
TGCGCCAGCAGCGCCGGACAGGGAGGCCAGCCCCAGCATTTT
CASSAGQGGQPQHF
>NA|TRBV7-9|TRBJ2-1|NA
TGTGCCAGCGGGGTCGAGGCAGCGGTTTACAATGAGCAGTTCTTC
CASGVEAAVYNEQFF
>NA|TRBV6-1|TRBJ1-2|NA
TGTGCCAGCACCTCAGACTACTATGGCTACACCTTC
CASTSDYYGYTF
>NA|TRBV29-1|TRBJ2-1|TRBD2
TGCAGCGTTGTCACCGTTGGACTAGCGGGAGCTGAGCAGTTCTTC
CSVVTVGLAGAEQFF
>NA|TRBV15|TRBJ1-3|NA
TGTGCCACCTCGGCGGGTCCTCCTGGAAACACCATATATTTT
CATSAGPPGNTIYF
>NA|TRBV28|TRBJ1-3|TRBD1
TGTGCCAGCAGTCCGGGACAGGCAGAAAACACCATATATTTT
CASSPGQAENTIYF
>NA|TRBV30|TRBJ2-3|NA
TGTGCCTCTAGACCCGCCGCAGATACGCAGTATTTT
CASRPAADTQYF
>NA|TRBV28|TRBJ2-5|NA
TGTGCCAGCAGTCCATTCGGGGGTGTGGAGACCCAGTACTTC
CASSPFGGVETQYF
>NA|TRBV18|TRBJ1-5|TRBD1
TGTGCCAGCTCACCTGGGACAGGGGACGGCAATCAGCCCCAGCATTTT
CASSPGTGDGNQPQHF
>NA|TRBV14|TRBJ2-1|TRBD1
TGTGCCAGCAGCCAAGCCGGGACAGCCCGCTACAATGAGCAGTTCTTC
CASSQAGTARYNEQFF
>NA|TRBV19|TRBJ2-2|TRBD1
TGTGCCAGCAGACAGGGGTCAGGCACCGGGGAGCTGTTTTTT
CASRQGSGTGELFF
>NA|TRBV2|TRBJ1-3|NA
TGTGCCAGCAGTGCAAGGAGGACCACAACGGACACCATATATTTT
CASSARRTTTDTIYF
>NA|TRBV7-2|TRBJ2-5|TRBD1
TGTGCCAGCAGCTTTCTGGACAGGGGGCGAACTGAGACCCAGTACTTC
CASSFLDRGRTETQYF
>once|TRBV1|TRBJ2-5|NA
TGCACCAGCAGCCAAATTTGTTTGGTTCGGGGGGGGGAAGCGGAGACCCAGTACTTC
CTSSQICLVRGGEAETQYF
>once|TRBV5-1|TRBJ2-7|TRBD1
TGCGCCAGCAGGCCGGGACAGGGGGCCTACGAGCAGTACTTC
CASRPGQGAYEQYF
>NA|TRBV21-1|TRBJ2-5|NA
TGTGCCAGCAGCGGACGGCCCGGGGTCGGTATAGAGACCCAGTACTTC
CASSGRPGVGIETQYF
>NA|TRBV10-3|TRBJ2-7|TRBD2
TGTGCCGCGGACGCCGGGACTAGCGGTTCCTACGAGCAGTACTTC
CAADAGTSGSYEQYF
>NA|TRBV30|TRBJ2-1|TRBD2
TGTGCCTGGAGTAGCGGGAGGGAGGATGAGCAGTTCTTC
CAWSSGREDEQFF
>NA|TRBV5-1|TRBJ2-1|TRBD2
TGCGCCAGCAGCCGCCTCTGGACTAGCGGGATGTTGGATGAGCAGTTCTTC
CASSRLWTSGMLDEQFF
>NA|TRBV2|TRBJ2-7|NA
TGTGCCAGCAGTACCCAGGGGCGCTACGAGCAGTACTTC
CASSTQGRYEQYF
>NA|TRBV5-1|TRBJ2-5|TRBD2
TGCGCCAGCAGCTTGGATAGCGGGAGCGGCGTGACCCAGTACTTC
CASSLDSGSGVTQYF
>NA|TRBV6-1|TRBJ1-1|TRBD1
TGTGCCAGCAGAGCGGACAGGGGCGCTGAAGCTTTCTTT
CASRADRGAEAFF
>NA|TRBV6-5|TRBJ2-3|TRBD2
TGTGCCAGCAGTTACTCGCTAGCGGGGTTCACAGATACGCAGTATTTT
CASSYSLAGFTDTQYF
>NA|TRBV5-1|TRBJ2-5|TRBD2
TGCGCCAGCAGCTTCTTCCTGGCGGGAGAAGAGACCCAGTACTTC
CASSFFLAGEETQYF
>NA|TRBV19|TRBJ2-5|TRBD1
TGTGCCAGTAGTGTCTTCGGACAGGCACGGGGAGAGACCCAGTACTTC
CASSVFGQARGETQYF
>NA|TRBV5-1|TRBJ1-1|TRBD1
TGCGCCAGCAGCAGACTATACAGGGGGTCTGAAGCTTTCTTT
CASSRLYRGSEAFF
>NA|TRBV5-1|TRBJ2-3|TRBD2
TGCGCCAGCAGCTTCGGGACTAGCGGGAGCTCAGATACGCAGTATTTT
CASSFGTSGSSDTQYF
>NA|TRBV28|TRBJ1-4|TRBD1
TGTGCCAGCAAGAGCGGGACAGGGGTTGAAAAACTGTTTTTT
CASKSGTGVEKLFF
>NA|TRBV2|TRBJ2-5|TRBD1
TGTGCCAGCAGTGACTGGACAGGGGAAAGGCAAGAGACCCAGTACTTC
CASSDWTGERQETQYF
>NA|TRBV29-1|TRBJ1-2|NA
TGCAGCGTCGGGTTATCGGATGGCTACACCTTC
CSVGLSDGYTF
>NA|TRBV6-8|TRBJ2-7|TRBD1
TGTGCCAGCAGTTCTCTTCCGGGACAGTCCACTACCGAGCAGTACTTC
CASSSLPGQSTTEQYF